This T cell receptor (beta chain) derives from a study of T cells after yellow fever vaccination. Study results and caveats: Though weaker, the secondary response peaked faster, on day 5 versus 15. Reappearance after the booster was observed for most primary-vaccination clones (96% CD4, more than 70% CD8).

Production of TCR cDNA was by 5'RACE template switching, which also added a universal primer site and UMIs. Each CDR3 protein is one row after TCRdb ran MiXCR on the 5' RACE reads. The sample yields 150,000 to 200,000 distinct CDR3 sequences, 9.5% to 11% seen once. A word on this clonotype: Its antigen is unknown.

There are 18 residues in the CDR3. Unmatched junction bases numbered 5, after V lost 1 base and J lost 1 base. The germline gives CDR1 LGHDT, CDR2 YNNKEL (reference sequence). The receptor's source is a man aged 18 to 30 who received the YFV17D yellow fever vaccine. V is TRBV3-1 and J is TRBJ2-3; 13 bases map to TRBD2. Here the sequenced sample was CD8+ T cells sorted from PBMCs, taken 15 days after the yellow fever booster vaccination. CDR3 nucleotides: TGTGCCAGCAGCCAAGCGGGACTAGCGGGGATGGGCACAGATACGCAGTATTTT. Encoded protein: CASSQAGLAGMGTDTQYF.